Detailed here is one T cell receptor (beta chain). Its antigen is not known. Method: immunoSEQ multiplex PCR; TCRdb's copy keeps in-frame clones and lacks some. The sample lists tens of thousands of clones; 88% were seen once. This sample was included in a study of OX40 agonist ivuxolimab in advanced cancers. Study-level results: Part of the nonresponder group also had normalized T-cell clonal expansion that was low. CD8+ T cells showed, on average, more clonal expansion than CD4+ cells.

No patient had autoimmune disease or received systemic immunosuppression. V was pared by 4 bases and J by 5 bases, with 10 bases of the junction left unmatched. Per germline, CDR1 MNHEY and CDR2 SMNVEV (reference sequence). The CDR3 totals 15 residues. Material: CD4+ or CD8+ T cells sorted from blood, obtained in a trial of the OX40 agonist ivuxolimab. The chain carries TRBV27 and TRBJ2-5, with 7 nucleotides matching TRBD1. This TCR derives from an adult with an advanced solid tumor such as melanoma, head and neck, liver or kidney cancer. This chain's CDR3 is CASSSGRGYRETQYF. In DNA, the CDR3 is TGTGCCAGCAGTTCAGGCAGGGGGTATCGGGAGACCCAGTACTTC.